The clone carrying this T cell receptor beta chain was detected only a few times. Using its own MiXCR run on the 5' RACE reads, TCRdb lists one record per CDR3 protein. The data show about 330,000 distinct CDR3 sequences, roughly 4.3% seen once. The record originates from a study of T cells after yellow fever vaccination. The material sequenced was PBMCs, taken 5 days after the yellow fever booster vaccination. The clonotype originates from a man younger than 35 who received the YFV17D yellow fever vaccine.

CDR3 amino acids: CASSYGQTNEKLFF. CDR3 DNA: TGTGCCAGCAGCTACGGACAGACTAATGAAAAACTGTTTTTT. This chain uses TRBV7-2 with TRBJ1-4; weak D call: TRBD1 (6 bases). The germline V gene encodes CDR1 SGHTA and CDR2 FQGNSA. This CDR3 is built from 14 residues. Trimming took 4 bases from V and 2 from J, leaving 8 bases between them.